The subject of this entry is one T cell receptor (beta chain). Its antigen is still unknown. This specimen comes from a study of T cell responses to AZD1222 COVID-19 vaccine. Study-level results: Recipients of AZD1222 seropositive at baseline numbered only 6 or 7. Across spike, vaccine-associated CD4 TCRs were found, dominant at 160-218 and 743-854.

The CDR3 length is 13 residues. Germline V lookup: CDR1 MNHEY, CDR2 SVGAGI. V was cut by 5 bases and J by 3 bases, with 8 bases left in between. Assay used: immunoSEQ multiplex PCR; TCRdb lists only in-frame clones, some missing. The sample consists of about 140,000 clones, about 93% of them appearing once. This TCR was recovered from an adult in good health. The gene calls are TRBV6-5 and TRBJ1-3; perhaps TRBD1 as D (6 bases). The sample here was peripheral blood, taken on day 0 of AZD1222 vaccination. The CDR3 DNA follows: TGTGCCAGCAGTAGGACAGTTGGAAACACCATATATTTT. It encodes CASSRTVGNTIYF.